This T cell receptor (beta chain) was recovered during a study of T cell responses to AZD1222 COVID-19 vaccine. Study-level results: Compared with day 0, the breadth and depth of the Spike-specific TCR repertoire rose significantly after two doses of AZD1222. Spike as a whole was targeted by vaccine-associated CD4 TCRs, dominant at 160-218 and 743-854. White British donors predominated, females outnumbered males, and clonal diversity was possibly underestimated. Close to half of all spike-specific TCRs reportedly target regions of the variants that are unmutated.

Trimming shortened V by 1 base and J by 4 bases, and 13 bases separated the two germline ends. The CDR3 is 14 amino acids. Germline CDR1 GTSNPN, CDR2 SVGIG (reference sequence). A note on this clone: The antigen is unknown.

Profiled with immunoSEQ multiplex PCR; TCRdb holds only in-frame clones, not every one. The table has roughly 140,000 clones, approximately 78% seen once. The sample here was peripheral blood, taken on day 0 of MenACWY control vaccination. The receptor's source is an adult in good health. The chain recombines TRBV30 with TRBJ1-2; the D gene is possibly TRBD1 (6 bases). For the CDR3, the DNA is TGTGCCTGGAGTGGCGGACAGATCCTCTATGGCTACACCTTC. The encoded protein is CAWSGGQILYGYTF.